The 12 T cell receptor beta chains in this list originate from one sample, sequenced in a study of blood T cell repertoires in COVID-19. Measured with immunoSEQ multiplex PCR; TCRdb has only the in-frame clones, and not every one. The sample carries just under 350,000 clones, around 87% recorded once. Sequencing was carried out using peripheral blood. All receptors come from a woman aged 45-65 years with COVID-19, enrolled during active disease.

For this clone: The same CDR3 is also encoded by other DNA sequences in this sample. This sequence joins TRBV18 and TRBJ2-3, with a tentative D call TRBD2 (5 bases). CDR3 length: 13 residues. Looked up from germline, CDR1 is KGHSH and CDR2 is LQKENI. V lost 3 bases and J 1 base, leaving 5 bases between the germline ends. CDR3 nucleotides: TGTGCCAGCTCACCGAGGGGCACAGATACGCAGTATTTT. Translating it yields CASSPRGTDTQYF.

The chain joins TRBV29-1 to TRBJ2-5; 9 nucleotides align to TRBD2. V trimming: 4 bases; J trimming: 4 bases; junction bases outside the gene matches: 10. Germline V gene sequence: CDR1 SQVTM, CDR2 ANQGSEA. CDR3 length: 15 amino acids. CDR3 in amino acids: CSVAQGLALRETQYF. The CDR3, as DNA: TGCAGCGTTGCACAGGGACTAGCTCTTAGAGAGACCCAGTACTTC.

The chain carries TRBV3-1 (or the pseudogene TRBV3-2) and TRBJ2-7, with a weak D call TRBD1 (6 bases). This CDR3 is built from 17 residues. Germline V gene sequence: CDR1 LGHDT, CDR2 YNNKEL (reference sequence). The V end lost 4 bases, the J end lost 0 bases, and 19 bases lay between the germline ends. CDR3 in DNA: TGTGCCAGCAGCCGAGTATTAGACAGGATCTCCTCCTACGAGCAGTACTTC. The encoded protein is CASSRVLDRISSYEQYF.

The genes are TRBV27 and TRBJ2-4; 9 bases map to TRBD1. CDR1 and CDR2 from the germline V gene are MNHEY and SMNVEV (reference sequence). This CDR3 is 17 amino acids long. J was trimmed by 8 bases and V by 4 bases; bases with no gene match: 15. DNA for the CDR3: TGTGCCAGCAGTTCCTCGCCCACAGGGACAGGGAGGCACATTCAGTACTTC. Residues: CASSSSPTGTGRHIQYF.

The CDR3 reads CASSLAGITYEQYF. In DNA form, the CDR3 reads TGTGCCAGTTCATTAGCGGGCATAACCTACGAGCAGTACTTC. The chain couples TRBV19 to TRBJ2-7, with 7 bases that match TRBD2. CDR3 size: 14 residues. The germline gives CDR1 LNHDA, CDR2 SQIVND (reference sequence). Trimming removed 8 bases from V and 2 bases from J; junction bases left unmatched: 9.

The chain recombines TRBV19 with TRBJ2-3, with 9 bases fitting TRBD2. CDR1 is LNHDA and CDR2 is SQIVND in the germline V gene (reference sequence). V dropped 8 bases and J dropped 10; count of bases not matched to a gene: 22. The length of the CDR3 is 17 residues. In DNA, the CDR3 is TGTGCCAGTCATAAAGGGACCGGGACTAGCCCCAGGGGGGCGCAGTATTTT. Translation gives CASHKGTGTSPRGAQYF.

Note on this clone: The junction departs from germline at one end; a sequencing error may be responsible. The chain links TRBV7-9 to TRBJ2-1; 12 bases match TRBD2. The CDR3 sequence is 14 residues long. The germline V gene encodes CDR1 SEHNR and CDR2 FQNEAQ (reference sequence). The CDR3, as DNA: TGTGCCAGCAGCTTATCTGGACTAGCGGGATGGGTGCTCTTC. Translating gives CASSLSGLAGWVLF.

V gene TRBV9 combines with J gene TRBJ1-1, with D maybe TRBD1 (5 bases). With 3 bases removed from V and 6 bases from J, the gap between germline ends came to 15 bases. Germline V lookup: CDR1 SGDLS, CDR2 YYNGEE. The length of the CDR3 is 14 residues. In nucleotides, the CDR3 is TGTGCCAGCAGCGAGCTCCCAGGGCGCGCTGAAGCTTTCTTT. This gives the protein CASSELPGRAEAFF.

The J gene is TRBJ2-7, the V gene TRBV11-2; TRBD2 agrees at 7 bases. J was trimmed by 3 bases and V by 6 bases; bases with no gene match: 11. CDR3 length: 15 residues. CDR1 is SGHAT, CDR2 FQNNGV, per germline. This CDR3 is CASSHSPGGGYEQYF. The CDR3 region has the DNA TGTGCCAGCAGTCATAGTCCCGGCGGGGGCTACGAGCAGTACTTC.

The V and J genes are TRBV5-1 and TRBJ2-1; the match to TRBD2 covers 12 bases. This CDR3 has 16 residues. CDR1 is SGHRS, CDR2 YFSETQ, per germline. V dropped 2 bases and J dropped 8; count of bases not matched to a gene: 8. CDR3 protein: CASSFSTSGSQDEQFF. CDR3 in DNA: TGCGCCAGCAGCTTTTCGACTAGCGGGAGTCAGGATGAGCAGTTCTTC.

This rearrangement joins TRBV12-5 to TRBJ1-2; D not certain. The germline gives CDR1 LGHNT, CDR2 FRNRAP. The V gene lost 1 base and the J gene lost 2 bases, with 5 bases spanning the gap. This CDR3 has 13 residues. The CDR3 coding sequence is TGTGCTAGTGGTTTGGGGCAAAACTATGGCTACACCTTC. The encoded protein is CASGLGQNYGYTF.

This chain connects TRBV3-1 (or the pseudogene TRBV3-2) to TRBJ1-2, with a weak D call TRBD1 (6 bases). CDR1 is LGHDT, CDR2 YNNKEL, per germline (reference sequence). Trimming stripped 4 bases from V and 3 bases from J, with 9 bases between. This CDR3 has 13 amino acids. The CDR3 spells CASSPGQHYGYTF. The CDR3 DNA follows: TGTGCCAGCAGCCCCGGACAGCACTATGGCTACACCTTC.